Described below is a single T cell receptor (beta chain) sequence and its context. The target antigen is unknown. Germline V gene data show CDR1 as SQVTM and CDR2 as ANQGSEA. The CDR3 has 15 amino acids. Deletions cut 3 bases from V and 0 bases from J, with 11 bases between. These data originate in a study of PD-1 blockade in classical Hodgkin lymphoma. Study background: Nivolumab 3 mg/kg was given intravenously every 2 weeks. The study, taken as a whole, reports: Reported findings placed baseline TCR diversity lower in newly diagnosed patients (compared with healthy donors). Patients who responded completely had about the same baseline diversity as newly diagnosed patients.

Data came from immunoSEQ multiplex PCR; TCRdb stores just in-frame clones and leaves some out. The sample lists around 91,000 clones, roughly 79% seen once, with 15% to 20% in the top ten. Each and every patient relapsed after autologous stem cell transplantation, and patients got differing brentuximab vedotin exposure. The chain uses TRBV29-1 and TRBJ2-2; D gene unclear. Sequenced material: peripheral blood mononuclear cells (PBMCs), taken before the second cycle of nivolumab. The TCR was taken from a human donor with classical Hodgkin lymphoma. In DNA, the CDR3 is TGCAGCGTTGACCCAGGCGGAGCGAACACCGGGGAGCTGTTTTTT. It codes for CSVDPGGANTGELFF.